This T cell receptor (beta chain) was identified in a study of OX40 agonist ivuxolimab in advanced cancers. The study's findings and limits: Those patients achieving a partial response at 0.1-3.0 mg/kg showed among the lowest clonal expansion. Low normalized T-cell clonal expansion was additionally recorded for some nonresponders.

Assay used: immunoSEQ multiplex PCR; TCRdb lists only in-frame clones, some missing. The sample comprises about 62,000 clones, 79% of which are singletons, and 9.5% to 13% rests with the top ten. The ends lost 1 base at V and 0 bases at J; junction bases unmatched: 1. CDR3 length: 15 amino acids. Germline CDR1 reads SNHLY; CDR2 reads FYNNEI. With regard to this clone: Antigen: not known.

The sample here was CD4+ or CD8+ T cells sorted from blood, taken in a trial of the OX40 agonist ivuxolimab. The sequence derives from an adult with an advanced solid tumor such as melanoma, head and neck, liver or kidney cancer. V is TRBV2 and J is TRBJ2-3; TRBD2 aligns across 7 bases. The CDR3 loop is CASSEEAGSTDTQYF. The CDR3 nucleotides are TGTGCCAGCAGTGAAGAAGCGGGGAGCACAGATACGCAGTATTTT.